This note documents a single T cell receptor beta chain sequence. This sample was included in a study of blood T cell repertoires in COVID-19. Across the whole study: The United States, Italy and Spain were the sources of the acute and convalescent COVID-19 samples.

This CDR3 region has 14 residues. V was trimmed by 1 base and J by 4 bases, leaving 6 bases between them. Germline CDR1 SGHRS, CDR2 YFSETQ. Original processing methods: Estimation of nucleated cell counts was performed using reference gene primer amplification. Sequenced by immunoSEQ multiplex PCR; TCRdb stores in-frame clones only, minus some. The D gene and trimming were derived from the DNA, and the V and J assignments and clone size from that table. The sample contains 65,000 to 90,000 clones, 89% of which appear only once. The clonotype originates from a man of 80 years or more with acute or convalescent COVID-19. Sample: peripheral blood. This chain links TRBV5-1 with TRBJ1-6; D not resolved. CDR3 amino acids: CASSLRGYNSPLHF. The CDR3 DNA reads as TGCGCCAGCAGCTTGCGAGGTTATAATTCACCCCTCCACTTT.